The clone carrying this T cell receptor beta chain was recorded at least ten times. What it binds is unknown. This record comes from a study of identical twins. Notes on the study in general: Diverse VJ usage suggested most zero-insertion clonotypes were not invariant T cells.

A universal primer site arose from template switching, and cDNA bore unique molecular identifiers. TCRdb processed the 5' RACE reads anew with MiXCR; each CDR3 protein has one entry. Among 690,000 or so distinct CDR3 sequences listed, 6% to 6.5% were seen once. The CDR3 totals 14 residues. The V end was cut by 0 bases, the J end by 5 bases, with 12 bases between. Germline loops: CDR1 SGHKS, CDR2 YYEKEE (reference sequence). V and J are TRBV5-5 and TRBJ2-7, with a weak D call TRBD2 (6 bases). The clonotype comes from a man aged 18 to 30 in good health. The sample was naive T cells sorted from blood. CDR3 loop: CASSLALGEDEQYV. CDR3 bases: TGTGCCAGCAGCTTGGCATTAGGGGAGGACGAGCAGTACGTC.